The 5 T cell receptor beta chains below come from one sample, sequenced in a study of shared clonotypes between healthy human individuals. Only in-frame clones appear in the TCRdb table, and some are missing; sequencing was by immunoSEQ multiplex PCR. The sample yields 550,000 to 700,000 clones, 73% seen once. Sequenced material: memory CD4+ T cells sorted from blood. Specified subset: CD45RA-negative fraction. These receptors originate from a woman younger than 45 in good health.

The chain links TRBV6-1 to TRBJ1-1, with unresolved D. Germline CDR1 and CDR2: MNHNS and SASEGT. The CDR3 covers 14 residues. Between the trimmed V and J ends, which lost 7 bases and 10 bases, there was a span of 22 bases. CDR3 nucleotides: TGTGCCAGCATCACTCCCCAGAGTTTAGTCGGAGCTTTCTTT. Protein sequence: CASITPQSLVGAFF.

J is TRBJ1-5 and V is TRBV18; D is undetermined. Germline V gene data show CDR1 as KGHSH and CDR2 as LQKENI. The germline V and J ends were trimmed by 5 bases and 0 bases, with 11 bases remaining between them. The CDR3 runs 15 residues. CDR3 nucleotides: TGTGCCAGCTCAAGCGACGGTAATAGCAATCAGCCCCAGCATTTT. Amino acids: CASSSDGNSNQPQHF. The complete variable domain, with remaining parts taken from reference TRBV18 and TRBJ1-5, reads NAGVMQNPRHLVRRRGQEARLRCSPMKGHSHVYWYRQLPEEGLKFMVYLQKENIIDESGMPKERFSAEFPKEGPSILRIQQVVRGDSAAYFCASSSDGNSNQPQHFGDGTRLSIL.

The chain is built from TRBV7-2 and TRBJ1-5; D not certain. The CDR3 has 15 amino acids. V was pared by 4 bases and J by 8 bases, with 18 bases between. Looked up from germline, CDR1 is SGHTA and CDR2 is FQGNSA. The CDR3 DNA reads TGTGCCAGCAGCTCCTATGGGAGGGATGGGAAGCCCCAGCATTTT. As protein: CASSSYGRDGKPQHF.

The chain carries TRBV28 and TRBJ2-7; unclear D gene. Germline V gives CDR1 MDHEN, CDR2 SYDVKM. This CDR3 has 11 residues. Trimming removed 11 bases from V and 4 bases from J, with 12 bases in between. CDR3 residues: CAASRVYEQYF. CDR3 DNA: TGTGCCGCTTCCCGGGTTTACGAGCAGTACTTC.

CDR3 bases: TGTGCCAGCAGCGTGGGACAGGGAGCTGAAAAACTGTTTTTT. Its translation: CASSVGQGAEKLFF. The chain links TRBV11-2 to TRBJ1-4, with TRBD1 identical over 9 bases. Looked up from germline, CDR1 is SGHAT and CDR2 is FQNNGV. There are 14 residues in the CDR3. After removal of 5 bases from V and 7 bases from J, the junction contained 5 bases not matched to a gene.